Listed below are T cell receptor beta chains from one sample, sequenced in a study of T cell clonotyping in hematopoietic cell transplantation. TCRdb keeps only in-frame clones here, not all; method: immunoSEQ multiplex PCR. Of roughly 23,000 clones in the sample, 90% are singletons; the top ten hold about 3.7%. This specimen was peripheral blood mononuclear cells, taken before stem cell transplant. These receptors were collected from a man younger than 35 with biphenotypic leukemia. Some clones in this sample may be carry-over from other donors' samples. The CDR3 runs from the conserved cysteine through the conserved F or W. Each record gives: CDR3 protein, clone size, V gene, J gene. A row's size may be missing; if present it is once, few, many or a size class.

CAWSVLNGGAFF	.	TRBV30	TRBJ1-1
CASSTITGQGNYEQYF	once	TRBV19	TRBJ2-7
CASSGGGTGDIYEQYF	.	TRBV5-1	TRBJ2-7
CASSIVIGGGVSLHQPQHF	.	TRBV19	TRBJ1-5
CASSESGLYNEQFF	.	TRBV10-1	TRBJ2-1
CASSLYPGITNTGELFF	.	TRBV5-1	TRBJ2-2
CASSSGQGLAEAFF	.	TRBV7-6	TRBJ1-1
CASSLGEGVEGETQYF	.	TRBV4-2	TRBJ2-5
CASYDSYTEAFF	.	TRBV5-1	TRBJ1-1
CASSQDANRGPGELFF	.	TRBV4-3	TRBJ2-2
CASSLGQGARNEQFF	once	TRBV19	TRBJ2-1